The 30 T cell receptor beta chains given below trace back to one sample, sequenced in a study of blood T cell repertoires in COVID-19. TCRdb's copy holds only in-frame clones and misses some; the assay was immunoSEQ multiplex PCR. The repertoire holds 150,000 to 200,000 clones, with nearly 90% as singletons. Sequencing was carried out using peripheral blood. These receptors were taken from a man aged 55 to 70 with active or convalescent COVID-19.

The rearrangement uses TRBV7-2 and TRBJ1-2; no clear D gene. This CDR3 region has 13 residues. V lost 5 bases and J 7 bases, leaving 14 bases between the germline ends. CDR1 and CDR2 from the germline V gene are SGHTA and FQGNSA. CDR3 sequence reads: CASSVGIYGGYTF. Written as DNA, the CDR3 is TGTGCCAGCAGCGTCGGGATCTACGGTGGCTACACCTTC.

The CDR3 region is CTSSQDVAGVAKNIQYF. The CDR3 bases are TGCACCAGCAGCCAAGATGTAGCCGGGGTAGCCAAAAACATTCAGTACTTC. The chain employs TRBV1 and TRBJ2-4; the DNA was not compared with TRBD2, the D call given in the table. TRBV1 is noted as a pseudogene. This CDR3 region has 17 residues.

Remarks on this clone: The same CDR3 is also encoded by other DNA sequences in this sample. The gene calls are TRBV5-1 and TRBJ1-3; D remains unclear. Germline values: CDR1 SGHRS, CDR2 YFSETQ. The V end lost 0 bases, the J end lost 1 base, and 5 bases lay between the germline ends. This CDR3 spans 14 amino acids. The CDR3: CASSLGGSGNTIYF. DNA for the CDR3: TGCGCCAGCAGCTTGGGAGGATCTGGAAACACCATATATTTT. The full variable domain, rest sourced from reference TRBV5-1 and TRBJ1-3, is KAGVTQTPRYLIKTRGQQVTLSCSPISGHRSVSWYQQTPGQGLQFLFEYFSETQRNKGNFPGRFSGRQFSNSRSEMNVSTLELGDSALYLCASSLGGSGNTIYFGEGSWLTVV.

The rearrangement uses TRBV5-4 and TRBJ2-3; 9 bases match TRBD1. The V segment lost 2 bases and the J segment 1 base; nucleotides outside the gene matches: 2. This CDR3 is 15 amino acids long. Germline V gene lookup returns CDR1 SGHNT and CDR2 YYREEE (reference sequence). CDR3 amino acids: CASSFRTGGTDTQYF. CDR3 DNA sequence: TGTGCCAGCAGCTTTCGGACAGGGGGCACAGATACGCAGTATTTT.

The CDR3 DNA follows: TGTGCCAGCAGCCATGAACAGGGTGACTATGGCTACACCTTC. Translation: CASSHEQGDYGYTF. The genes are TRBV5-5 and TRBJ1-2, with a tentative D call TRBD1 (6 bases). CDR1 is SGHKS, CDR2 YYEKEE, per germline (reference sequence). This CDR3 contains 14 residues. Trimming removed 4 bases from V and 3 bases from J, with 13 bases in between.

The rearrangement joins TRBV4-1 to TRBJ2-5, with TRBD1 matching 12 bases. Unmatched junction bases numbered 10, after V lost 1 base and J lost 4 bases. The CDR3 loop spans 18 amino acids. Germline CDR1 and CDR2: MGHRA and YSYEKL. The DNA for the CDR3 is TGCGCCAGCAGCCAAGTCCTGCCGGGACAGGGGGCGCGAGAGACCCAGTACTTC. It is translated as CASSQVLPGQGARETQYF.

The V and J genes are TRBV19 and TRBJ1-1; no firm D call. Germline CDR1 LNHDA, CDR2 SQIVND (reference sequence). Trimming removed 5 bases from V and 1 base from J, with 14 bases in between. The CDR3 length is 15 residues. For the CDR3, the DNA is TGTGCCAGTAGTTTCTGGTCAAACGGGAACACTGAAGCTTTCTTT. Protein: CASSFWSNGNTEAFF.

This chain joins TRBV6-6 and TRBJ1-2, with a weak D call TRBD1 (6 bases). The CDR3 contains 15 residues. Germline loops: CDR1 MNHNY, CDR2 SVGAGI (reference sequence). The germline V and J ends were trimmed by 5 bases and 4 bases, with 17 bases remaining between them. The CDR3 DNA reads TGTGCCAGCAGTAAAGCAGGGGCCGCCCTCTATGGCTACACCTTC. Translating gives CASSKAGAALYGYTF.

V gene TRBV3-1 (or the pseudogene TRBV3-2) combines with J gene TRBJ2-5, with D unresolved. Germline lookup yields CDR1 LGHDT and CDR2 YNNKEL (reference sequence). The CDR3 sequence is 13 residues long. Trimming pared 0 bases from V and 7 bases from J, leaving 9 bases between. Here the CDR3 reads CASSQEGSGTQYF. CDR3 in DNA: TGTGCCAGCAGCCAAGAGGGTTCGGGGACCCAGTACTTC.

The CDR3 DNA is TGTGCCAGCAGCCGAATGGGGACTAGCACAGATACGCAGTATTTT. It codes for CASSRMGTSTDTQYF. The chain joins TRBV5-5 to TRBJ2-3; TRBD2 is a possible D gene (6 bases). V was trimmed by 4 bases and J by 0 bases, leaving 12 bases between them. From germline, CDR1 is SGHKS and CDR2 YYEKEE (reference sequence). This CDR3 has 15 amino acids.

The chain recombines TRBV5-1 with TRBJ1-4; TRBD1 matches at 7 bases. Germline V lookup: CDR1 SGHRS, CDR2 YFSETQ. After removal of 4 bases from V and 1 base from J, the junction contained 7 bases not matched to a gene. The CDR3 has 16 amino acids. CDR3 amino acids: CASSVGTVRTNEKLFF. For the CDR3, the DNA is TGCGCCAGCAGCGTTGGGACAGTAAGAACTAATGAAAAACTGTTTTTT.

The V gene is TRBV19, the J gene TRBJ2-3; D is unresolved. V was trimmed by 7 bases and J by 2 bases, leaving 7 bases between them. Germline CDR1 is LNHDA and CDR2 is SQIVND (reference sequence). The CDR3 loop spans 12 amino acids. Here the CDR3 reads CASISDTDTQYF. In nucleotides, the CDR3 is TGTGCCAGTATTTCAGACACAGATACGCAGTATTTT.

The chain combines TRBV12-5 with TRBJ2-7; 10 nucleotides line up with TRBD2. Germline trimming cut 5 bases from V and 1 base from J; bases unmatched to any gene: 17. From germline, CDR1 is LGHNT and CDR2 FRNRAP. This CDR3 region has 19 residues. The CDR3 DNA reads TGTGCTAGTGGTCTGGCCCCTCTCCCACTAGCGGGGAAATCCTACGAGCAGTACTTC. It specifies CASGLAPLPLAGKSYEQYF.

This chain uses TRBV5-1 with TRBJ2-3; 13 positions match TRBD2. The length of the CDR3 is 17 residues. With V trimmed by 3 bases and J by 3 bases, 7 bases remained unmatched. Germline CDR1 and CDR2: SGHRS and YFSETQ. CDR3 DNA: TGCGCCAGCAGCTCCAGGACTAGCGGGGGTGGAACAGATACGCAGTATTTT. Translated, it gives CASSSRTSGGGTDTQYF.

V gene TRBV19 combines with J gene TRBJ2-1, with D possibly matching TRBD2 (6 bases). CDR1 is LNHDA and CDR2 is SQIVND in the germline V gene (reference sequence). Deletions cut 5 bases from V and 5 bases from J, with 16 bases between. The CDR3 has 15 residues. CDR3 in amino acids: CASSRTEKRDNEQFF. Written as DNA, the CDR3 is TGTGCCAGTAGTCGTACTGAGAAGCGGGACAATGAGCAGTTCTTC.

V usage is TRBV7-8 and J usage is TRBJ2-1; tentatively, D is TRBD2 (6 bases). The CDR3 covers 15 residues. Germline-derived CDR1 and CDR2 are SGHVS and FQNEAQ. The ends were cut back, 2 bases at V and 6 bases at J, with 14 bases in the middle. CDR3 sequence (DNA): TGTGCCAGCAGCTTACGGCTAGCGCCTCCCAATGAGCAGTTCTTC. It yields the protein CASSLRLAPPNEQFF.

The chain links TRBV19 to TRBJ1-5; D is possibly TRBD1 (6 bases). This CDR3 region has 13 residues. With 5 bases removed from V and 3 bases from J, the gap between germline ends came to 8 bases. Germline V lookup: CDR1 LNHDA, CDR2 SQIVND (reference sequence). CDR3 nucleotide sequence: TGTGCCAGTAGTCGGACAGACAATCAGCCCCAGCATTTT. Residues: CASSRTDNQPQHF.

This clone occurred a few times. The chain uses TRBV14 and TRBJ1-2, with 8 positions matching TRBD1. CDR1 and CDR2 from the germline V gene are SGHDN and FVKESK. The CDR3 is 17 residues long. V lost 6 bases to trimming and J lost 8 bases; unmatched junction nucleotides: 20. The chain's CDR3 is CASSPKGQAVLAGGYTF. CDR3 sequence (DNA): TGTGCCAGCAGTCCTAAGGGACAGGCCGTTCTGGCGGGCGGCTACACCTTC.

The chain employs TRBV9 and TRBJ2-7, with D maybe TRBD1 (6 bases). V was cut by 4 bases and J by 2 bases, with 13 bases left in between. The germline CDR1 and CDR2 sequences are SGDLS and YYNGEE. This CDR3 comprises 14 residues. Here the CDR3 reads CASSTGQRAYEQYF. CDR3 bases: TGTGCCAGCAGCACAGGACAGAGGGCCTACGAGCAGTACTTC.

This clone was observed a few times. This chain's CDR3 is CASSLPQRNTEAFF. CDR3 in DNA: TGTGCCAGCAGCTTACCCCAGCGGAACACTGAAGCTTTCTTT. The rearrangement joins TRBV7-9 to TRBJ1-1; no definite D call. The CDR3 length is 14 residues. Germline loops: CDR1 SEHNR, CDR2 FQNEAQ (reference sequence). Deletions cut 2 bases from V and 1 base from J, with 8 bases between.

This chain uses TRBV29-1 with TRBJ1-2; TRBD1 matches 7 bases. Germline-derived CDR1 and CDR2 are SQVTM and ANQGSEA. The V segment lost 7 bases and the J segment 3 bases; nucleotides outside the gene matches: 8. The CDR3 sequence is 13 residues long. Written as DNA, the CDR3 is TGCAGCGCCAAGACAGGGATATACTATGGCTACACCTTC. This translates into CSAKTGIYYGYTF.

The chain employs TRBV6-5 and TRBJ2-7; D not resolved. The germline V and J ends were trimmed by 4 bases and 4 bases, with 14 bases remaining between them. Germline assignment: CDR1 MNHEY and CDR2 SVGAGI. This CDR3 region has 14 residues. The CDR3 DNA reads TGTGCCAGCAGTTCCGTAAAGCGAAAGTACGAGCAGTACTTC. The encoded protein is CASSSVKRKYEQYF.

This sequence joins TRBV4-1 and TRBJ2-5; the D gene is possibly TRBD1 (6 bases). V was pared by 4 bases and J by 2 bases, with 14 bases between. The germline gives CDR1 MGHRA, CDR2 YSYEKL. This CDR3 spans 15 amino acids. CDR3 in DNA: TGCGCCAGCAGCCTCAGGGGAATAGGTCAAGAGACCCAGTACTTC. Amino acids: CASSLRGIGQETQYF.

The chain uses TRBV4-1 and TRBJ1-2; TRBD1 aligns across 8 bases. After removal of 0 bases from V and 5 bases from J, the junction contained 5 bases not matched to a gene. The CDR3 covers 15 residues. The germline gives CDR1 MGHRA, CDR2 YSYEKL. In nucleotides, the CDR3 is TGCGCCAGCAGCCAAGATCCAGGACAGGGTTATGGCTACACCTTC. Residues: CASSQDPGQGYGYTF.

V and J are TRBV5-6 and TRBJ2-4; 12 bases are a match to TRBD2. The CDR3 is made up of 19 amino acids. Germline V gene lookup returns CDR1 SGHDT and CDR2 YYEEEE. The V gene end was trimmed by 1 base and the J gene end by 0 bases; junction bases not matched to a gene: 8. CDR3 residues: CASSLFALAGGLAKNIQYF. The CDR3 nucleotides read TGTGCCAGCAGCTTGTTTGCACTAGCGGGGGGACTAGCCAAAAACATTCAGTACTTC.

The chain uses TRBV18 and TRBJ2-7, with a weak D call TRBD2 (5 bases). The germline V and J ends were trimmed by 0 bases and 2 bases, with 11 bases remaining between them. The germline V gene has CDR1 KGHSH and CDR2 LQKENI. The CDR3 covers 15 residues. The CDR3 DNA follows: TGTGCCAGCTCACCACCAGGAGGTCGGACCTACGAGCAGTACTTC. This translates into CASSPPGGRTYEQYF.

The chain is built from TRBV27 and TRBJ2-2; 7 bases are shared with TRBD1. The CDR3 is 12 amino acids. Germline values: CDR1 MNHEY, CDR2 SMNVEV (reference sequence). J was trimmed by 6 bases and V by 5 bases; bases with no gene match: 0. Here the CDR3 reads CASSTGAGELFF. In DNA form, the CDR3 reads TGTGCCAGCAGTACAGGGGCCGGGGAGCTGTTTTTT.

This clone was seen more than once but under ten times. The rearrangement uses TRBV7-8 and TRBJ2-2; 10 bases map to TRBD1. The CDR3 totals 16 residues. Germline trimming cut 3 bases from V and 7 bases from J; bases unmatched to any gene: 8. Germline V gene lookup returns CDR1 SGHVS and CDR2 FQNEAQ. For the CDR3, the DNA is TGTGCCAGCAGCTTGGGAGACAGGGGGCGGGACGGGGAGCTGTTTTTT. This sequence encodes CASSLGDRGRDGELFF.

This chain links TRBV5-1 with TRBJ2-1; tentative D call: TRBD2 (5 bases). CDR3 length: 14 amino acids. V was shortened by 2 bases and J by 8 bases, with 14 bases between the two germline ends. Germline V gene sequence: CDR1 SGHRS, CDR2 YFSETQ. CDR3 DNA sequence: TGCGCCAGCAGCTTTGACTCCTACGGGGATGAGCAGTTCTTC. It codes for CASSFDSYGDEQFF. Full variable domain (outside the CDR3, taken from reference TRBV5-1 and TRBJ2-1): KAGVTQTPRYLIKTRGQQVTLSCSPISGHRSVSWYQQTPGQGLQFLFEYFSETQRNKGNFPGRFSGRQFSNSRSEMNVSTLELGDSALYLCASSFDSYGDEQFFGPGTRLTVL.

The chain is built from TRBV30 and TRBJ2-1; 9 bases match TRBD1. V gave up 2 bases and J gave up 7 bases; unmatched junction bases: 3. The CDR3 is 13 amino acids. Germline loops: CDR1 GTSNPN, CDR2 SVGIG (reference sequence). This chain's CDR3 is CAWSQDRGNEQFF. The CDR3 DNA follows: TGTGCCTGGAGTCAGGACAGGGGTAATGAGCAGTTCTTC.